This TCR beta chain was observed in a study of shared clonotypes between healthy human individuals. Study details: Used for every donor were three CD4 naive, three CD4 memory, two CD8 naive and one CD8 memory plate. General observations from the study: Donor clonotype sharing was expected to depend on sequencing depth. The represented genetic and exposure-history diversity was limited by the small number of donors.

Concerning this clone: The antigen is unknown.

Profiled with immunoSEQ multiplex PCR; TCRdb holds only in-frame clones, not every one. Here the sample spans 2,500,000 or so clones, more than 90% being singletons. CD4+ cells yielded CD45RA+ naive and CD45RA-negative memory subsets. The CDR3 runs to 20 residues. The clonotype was recovered from a man younger than 35 in good health. The chain links TRBV21-1 to TRBJ2-1; the D call TRBD2 from the table was never checked on the DNA. TRBV21-1 constitutes a pseudogene. The sequenced sample consisted of naive CD4+ T cells sorted from blood. The subset: CD45RA+ positively selected. CDR3 residues: CAKQYVRTSGRGESYNEQFF. CDR3 sequence (DNA): TGTGCCAAACAGTATGTACGGACTAGCGGGAGGGGGGAGTCCTACAATGAGCAGTTCTTC.